This T cell receptor (beta chain) originates from a study of neoadjuvant nivolumab and ipilimumab in lung cancer. Study-wide background: Nivolumab 3 mg/kg was given days 1, 15 and 29, plus ipilimumab 1 mg/kg day 1 in combination.

The CDR3 length is 12 residues. The V and J ends lost 5 bases and 9 bases respectively, with 11 bases between them. CDR1 and CDR2 from the germline V gene are SGHTA and FQGTGA. Comments on this clone: Antigen: not known.

Generated by immunoSEQ multiplex PCR, the TCRdb table keeps only in-frame clones and is missing some. The data hold more than 20,000 clones, with approximately 78% observed a single time. Study-wide findings and caveats: Blood richness before therapy tracked richness in tumors resected after neoadjuvant therapy.

This rearrangement joins TRBV7-3 to TRBJ2-1; possible D gene TRBD1, 6 bases. Specimen: tumor tissue, collected after neoadjuvant nivolumab, alone or with ipilimumab, at or shortly before surgery. The sequence was obtained from an adult with non-small cell lung cancer. CDR3: CASSQGTTEQFF. In DNA, the CDR3 is TGTGCCAGCAGCCAAGGGACAACTGAGCAGTTCTTC.